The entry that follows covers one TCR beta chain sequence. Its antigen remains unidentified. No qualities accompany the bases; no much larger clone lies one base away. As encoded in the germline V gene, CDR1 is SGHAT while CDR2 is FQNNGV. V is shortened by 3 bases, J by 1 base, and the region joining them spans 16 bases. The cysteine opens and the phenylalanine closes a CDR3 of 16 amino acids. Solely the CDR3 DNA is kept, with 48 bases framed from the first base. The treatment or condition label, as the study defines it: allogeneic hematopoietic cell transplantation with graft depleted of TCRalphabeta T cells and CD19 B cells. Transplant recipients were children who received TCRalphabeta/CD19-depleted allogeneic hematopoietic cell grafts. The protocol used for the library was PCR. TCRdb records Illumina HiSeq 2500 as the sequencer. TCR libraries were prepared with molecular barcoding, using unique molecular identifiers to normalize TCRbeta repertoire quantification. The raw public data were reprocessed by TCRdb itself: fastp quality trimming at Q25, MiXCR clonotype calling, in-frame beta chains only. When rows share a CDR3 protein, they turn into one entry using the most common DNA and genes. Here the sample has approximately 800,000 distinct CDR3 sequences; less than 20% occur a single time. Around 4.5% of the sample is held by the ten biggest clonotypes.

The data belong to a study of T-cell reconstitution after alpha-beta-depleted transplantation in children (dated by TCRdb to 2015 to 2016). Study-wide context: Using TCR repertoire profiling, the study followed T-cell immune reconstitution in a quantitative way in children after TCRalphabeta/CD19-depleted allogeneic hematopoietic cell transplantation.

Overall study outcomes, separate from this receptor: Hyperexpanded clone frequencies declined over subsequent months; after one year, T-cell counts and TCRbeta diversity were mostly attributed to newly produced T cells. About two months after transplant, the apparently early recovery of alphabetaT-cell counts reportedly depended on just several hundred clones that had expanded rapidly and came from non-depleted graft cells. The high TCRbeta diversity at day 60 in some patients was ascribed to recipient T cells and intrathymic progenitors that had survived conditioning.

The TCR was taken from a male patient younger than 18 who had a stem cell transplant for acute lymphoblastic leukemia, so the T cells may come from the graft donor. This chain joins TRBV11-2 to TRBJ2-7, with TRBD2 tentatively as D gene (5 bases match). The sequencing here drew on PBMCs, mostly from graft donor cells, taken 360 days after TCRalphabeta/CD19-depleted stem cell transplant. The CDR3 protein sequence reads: CASSFVVSGASYEQYF. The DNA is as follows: TGTGCCAGCAGCTTCGTAGTGAGCGGAGCTTCCTACGAGCAGTACTTC.